This is a list of T cell receptor beta chains from one sample in a study of CD8 T cells in Susac syndrome. TCRdb redid the calling of the immunoSEQ multiplex PCR reads with MiXCR, one entry per CDR3 protein. Of more than 150,000 distinct CDR3 sequences detected, about 95% appear once; the ten largest clones hold about 0.15%. Sequenced material: CD8+ T cells from PBMCs. The source is a human donor with multiple sclerosis. The CDR3 runs from the conserved cysteine through the conserved F or W. The D gene is left open where the match is weak. A row's size may be missing; if present it is once, few, many or a size class.

abundance	v_gene	d_gene	j_gene	CDR3aa	CDR3nt
NA	TRBV29-1	NA	TRBJ2-1	CSARRDEQFF	TGCAGCGCGAGACGGGATGAGCAGTTCTTC
NA	TRBV29-1	TRBD2	TRBJ2-3	CSAWTSGGADTQYF	TGCAGCGCCTGGACTAGCGGGGGTGCAGATACGCAGTATTTT
NA	TRBV9	NA	TRBJ1-6	CASSVERTDNSPLHF	TGTGCCAGCAGCGTAGAAAGGACGGATAATTCACCCCTCCACTTT
NA	TRBV19	NA	TRBJ1-1	CASSPLGTEAFF	TGTGCCAGTAGTCCCCTCGGTACTGAAGCTTTCTTT
NA	TRBV4-2	TRBD1	TRBJ1-1	CASSQRGQVMNTEAFF	TGTGCCAGCAGCCAACGCGGACAGGTGATGAACACTGAAGCTTTCTTT
NA	TRBV30	NA	TRBJ1-1	CAWSVDSSTEAFF	TGTGCCTGGAGTGTGGACAGTTCCACTGAAGCTTTCTTT
NA	TRBV9	NA	TRBJ1-1	CASSALRDIYSTEAFF	TGTGCCAGCAGCGCGCTACGGGACATTTATAGCACTGAAGCTTTCTTT
NA	TRBV14	TRBD1	TRBJ1-5	CASSQVTRRGGWGNQPQHF	TGTGCCAGCAGCCAAGTTACCCGACGAGGGGGCTGGGGCAATCAGCCCCAGCATTTT
NA	TRBV21-1	NA	TRBJ2-7	CASSNSQGGSYEQYF	TGTGCCAGCAGCAATTCCCAGGGGGGCTCCTACGAGCAGTACTTC
once	TRBV29-1	TRBD2	TRBJ2-1	CSVDSGGLYNEQFF	TGCAGCGTGGATAGCGGGGGCCTCTACAATGAGCAGTTCTTC
once	TRBV9	NA	TRBJ2-5	CASSGQGEYQETQYF	TGTGCCAGCTCTGGCCAGGGTGAATACCAAGAGACCCAGTACTTC
NA	TRBV19	NA	TRBJ1-1	CASSWGPGTPTEAFF	TGTGCCAGTAGTTGGGGGCCCGGGACTCCCACTGAAGCTTTCTTT
NA	TRBV5-1	TRBD1	TRBJ1-1	CASRSGQENTEAFF	TGCGCCAGCAGATCGGGACAGGAGAACACTGAAGCTTTCTTT
NA	TRBV7-9	NA	TRBJ1-2	CASREQDHGYTF	TGTGCCAGCAGAGAACAGGATCATGGCTACACCTTC
NA	TRBV27	TRBD2	TRBJ2-5	CASSLTGGPAETQYF	TGTGCCAGCAGCCTTACGGGGGGGCCGGCGGAGACCCAGTACTTC
NA	TRBV7-9	NA	TRBJ2-5	CASRAADMGQETQYF	TGTGCCAGCCGGGCGGCTGACATGGGTCAAGAGACCCAGTACTTC
NA	TRBV27	NA	TRBJ2-7	CASSLSGVYEQYF	TGTGCCAGCAGTTTATCCGGAGTATACGAGCAGTACTTC